The 5 T cell receptor beta chains reported below all come from one sample, sequenced in a study of cytomegalovirus exposure and HLA in healthy donors. PCR amplification relied on 60 Vbeta primers (plus 13 Jbeta primers). Using immunoSEQ multiplex PCR, the repertoire was profiled, and TCRdb retains in-frame clones only, with some absent. This table holds under 140,000 clones, around 79% found once. The sample was PBMCs. The receptors come from a woman aged 30 to 39 in good health and CMV-seronegative.

This clone was picked up one time. The chain links TRBV27 to TRBJ2-5; D not certain. This CDR3 spans 13 amino acids. Germline V gene sequence: CDR1 MNHEY, CDR2 SMNVEV (reference sequence). V was clipped by 5 bases and J by 5 bases, with 12 bases between them. The CDR3 DNA follows: TGTGCCAGCAGTCTAAATTCCCGTGAGACCCAGTACTTC. Translation gives CASSLNSRETQYF.

V and J are TRBV11-3 and TRBJ2-1; 8 bases align to TRBD2. The V gene's germline CDR1 is SGHNT and CDR2 YENEEA. The CDR3 runs 16 residues. The V segment lost 5 bases and the J segment 8 bases; nucleotides outside the gene matches: 14. The CDR3 loop is CASSPSTAGEDDEQFF. The CDR3 DNA follows: TGTGCCAGCAGCCCATCAACAGCGGGGGAGGACGATGAGCAGTTCTTC.

This sequence joins TRBV4-3 and TRBJ1-1, with D unresolved. Trimming took 0 bases from V and 1 from J, leaving 9 bases between them. The V gene's germline CDR1 is LGHNA and CDR2 YSLEER. CDR3 length: 15 residues. The CDR3 reads CASSQDLSRNTEAFF. CDR3 nucleotide sequence: TGCGCCAGCAGCCAAGATCTGTCCAGGAACACTGAAGCTTTCTTT.

This chain uses TRBV6-6 with TRBJ2-4; 10 bases agree with TRBD1. V trimming: 8 bases; J trimming: 9 bases; junction bases outside the gene matches: 7. From germline, CDR1 is MNHNY and CDR2 SVGAGI (reference sequence). CDR3 length: 13 amino acids. Here the CDR3 reads CASETGGSLIQYF. In DNA form, the CDR3 reads TGTGCCAGCGAGACAGGGGGCTCTCTCATTCAGTACTTC.

The chain links TRBV30 to TRBJ2-1, with D uncertain. V lost 2 bases to trimming and J lost 4 bases, with 15 bases between them. CDR3 length equals 15 residues. The V gene's germline CDR1 is GTSNPN and CDR2 SVGIG (reference sequence). The CDR3 nucleotides read TGTGCCTGGAGTCTAGAACAACCACGGTACAATGAGCAGTTCTTC. Amino acids: CAWSLEQPRYNEQFF.